The 20 T cell receptor beta chains presented below share a single source sample, sequenced in a study of pediatric ulcerative colitis. TCRdb keeps only in-frame clones here, not all; method: immunoSEQ multiplex PCR. The table records some 50,000 clones, about 78% of them present only once. Rectal tissue came from one to two pinch biopsies taken at colonoscopy. The specimen sequenced was gut tissue. Receptors originate from a girl aged 10 to 17 with moderate ulcerative colitis.

The gene calls are TRBV7-2 and TRBJ2-3; the match to TRBD2 covers 8 bases. The CDR3 sequence is 16 residues long. J lost 3 bases, V lost 3 bases, and 8 bases had no gene match. Germline-derived CDR1 and CDR2 are SGHTA and FQGNSA. CDR3 in amino acids: CASSLGGLVFTDTQYF. The DNA for the CDR3 is TGTGCCAGCAGCTTGGGGGGACTAGTCTTTACAGATACGCAGTATTTT.

This CDR3 reads CASSQESVTEAFF. DNA for the CDR3: TGTGCCAGCTCACAAGAATCCGTCACTGAAGCTTTCTTT. The chain couples TRBV18 to TRBJ1-1, with D hard to call. With 4 bases removed from V and 4 bases from J, the gap between germline ends came to 10 bases. CDR3 length equals 13 residues. Germline V gives CDR1 KGHSH, CDR2 LQKENI.

V gene TRBV27 combines with J gene TRBJ2-1; D uncertain. The V gene lost 2 bases and the J gene lost 7 bases, with 15 bases spanning the gap. Germline V lookup: CDR1 MNHEY, CDR2 SMNVEV (reference sequence). This CDR3 is built from 15 residues. The CDR3, as DNA: TGTGCCAGCAGTTTAGGGCCGCCGCGTTTGAATGAGCAGTTCTTC. Protein: CASSLGPPRLNEQFF.

The chain joins TRBV5-4 to TRBJ2-3; the D is unclear. Germline CDR1 reads SGHNT; CDR2 reads YYREEE (reference sequence). The V and J ends lost 0 bases and 5 bases respectively, with 4 bases between them. This CDR3 spans 12 amino acids. The CDR3 nucleotides are TGTGCCAGCAGCTTGGCCGGAGATACGCAGTATTTT. Protein: CASSLAGDTQYF.

This chain links TRBV14 with TRBJ2-3; 8 positions agree with TRBD1. Germline CDR1 reads SGHDN; CDR2 reads FVKESK. The CDR3 length is 14 residues. Trimming cost V 8 bases and J 9 bases; bases outside gene matches: 13. The CDR3 reads CASQKGQGQRTQYF. In DNA, the CDR3 is TGTGCCAGCCAAAAAGGACAGGGCCAGAGGACGCAGTATTTT.

The J gene is TRBJ2-1, the V gene TRBV29-1; possibly TRBD1 for D (5 bases). Deletions cut 6 bases from V and 5 bases from J, with 17 bases between. This CDR3 spans 14 amino acids. Germline V CDR1 and CDR2: SQVTM, ANQGSEA. The CDR3 loop reads CSVVALRTHNEQFF. The CDR3 region has the DNA TGCAGCGTGGTAGCACTTCGGACACACAATGAGCAGTTCTTC.

V and J are TRBV18 and TRBJ2-7; 7 bases are shared with TRBD2. The trim removed 3 bases at V and 0 bases at J, leaving 2 bases unmatched. Germline CDR1 KGHSH, CDR2 LQKENI. The CDR3 runs to 14 residues. The CDR3 DNA sequence: TGTGCCAGCTCACCCGGGGGGAACTCCTACGAGCAGTACTTC. The encoded protein is CASSPGGNSYEQYF. Looking up the rest from reference TRBV18 and TRBJ2-7 gives the full variable domain: NAGVMQNPRHLVRRRGQEARLRCSPMKGHSHVYWYRQLPEEGLKFMVYLQKENIIDESGMPKERFSAEFPKEGPSILRIQQVVRGDSAAYFCASSPGGNSYEQYFGPGTRLTVT.

CDR3 amino acids: CASSSHIYGYTF. The CDR3 DNA is TGTGCCAGCAGCTCTCATATCTATGGCTACACCTTC. The genes are TRBV21-1 and TRBJ1-2. TRBV21-1 is assigned pseudogene status. CDR3 size: 12 residues.

V and J are TRBV19 and TRBJ1-4; 10 bases are a match to TRBD1. The CDR3 has 17 amino acids. CDR1 is LNHDA and CDR2 is SQIVND in the germline V gene (reference sequence). After removal of 5 bases from V and 0 bases from J, the junction contained 6 bases not matched to a gene. CDR3 protein: CASSPRDRGSTNEKLFF. DNA for the CDR3: TGTGCCAGTAGTCCTAGGGACAGGGGATCAACTAATGAAAAACTGTTTTTT.

This clone came up a few times. CDR3 nucleotides: TGCGCCAGCAGCCAAGAAGTGTATGGGAACAAGTACTTC. Protein product: CASSQEVYGNKYF. The rearrangement joins TRBV4-1 to TRBJ2-7; unclear D gene. CDR3 length: 13 amino acids. Germline assignment: CDR1 MGHRA and CDR2 YSYEKL. The V end was cut by 0 bases, the J end by 11 bases, with 14 bases between.

The CDR3 sequence: CATLGLVSNEQFF. DNA for the CDR3: TGTGCCACCTTGGGACTTGTAAGCAATGAGCAGTTCTTC. The chain links TRBV2 to TRBJ2-1, with D perhaps matching TRBD2 (6 bases). This CDR3 contains 13 residues. The ends were cut back, 10 bases at V and 6 bases at J, with 16 bases in the middle. The V gene's germline CDR1 is SNHLY and CDR2 FYNNEI.

This clone was seen a single time. The rearrangement uses TRBV29-1 and TRBJ2-7; 13 nucleotides align to TRBD2. From germline, CDR1 is SQVTM and CDR2 ANQGSEA. The CDR3 sequence is 13 residues long. With 6 bases clipped from V and 4 bases from J, the junction kept 3 bases outside the gene matches. CDR3 nucleotide sequence: TGCAGCGTCAAGACTAGCGGGAGGTACGAGCAGTACTTC. Protein: CSVKTSGRYEQYF.

The V and J genes are TRBV7-6 and TRBJ1-1; perhaps TRBD1 as D (5 bases). Germline V lookup: CDR1 SGHVS, CDR2 FNYEAQ. The CDR3 loop spans 13 amino acids. Trimming shortened V by 3 bases and J by 6 bases, and 11 bases separated the two germline ends. CDR3 in DNA: TGTGCCAGCAGCTTGGGGGGAACGGCTGAAGCTTTCTTT. Translated: CASSLGGTAEAFF. Filled out from reference TRBV7-6 and TRBJ1-1, the complete variable domain reads GAGVSQSPRYKVTKRGQDVALRCDPISGHVSLYWYRQALGQGPEFLTYFNYEAQQDKSGLPNDRFSAERPEGSISTLTIQRTEQRDSAMYRCASSLGGTAEAFFGQGTRLTVV.

This clone appeared a few times. The chain employs TRBV28 and TRBJ1-2; D is perhaps TRBD1 (6 bases). Germline loops: CDR1 MDHEN, CDR2 SYDVKM. Trimming took off 4 bases at V and 0 bases at J, with 15 bases between the two ends. This CDR3 is 16 amino acids long. The CDR3 DNA is TGTGCCAGCAGTTCCTATCGGGGGCGAGCTAACTATGGCTACACCTTC. The encoded protein is CASSSYRGRANYGYTF.

This chain links TRBV5-1 with TRBJ1-1, with D perhaps TRBD1 (5 bases). V lost 3 bases and J 5 bases, leaving 17 bases between the germline ends. The CDR3 spans 15 residues. The V gene's germline CDR1 is SGHRS and CDR2 YFSETQ. CDR3 sequence (DNA): TGCGCCAGCAGCTGGGGCTCAGGGTGGGAGACTGAAGCTTTCTTT. Its translation: CASSWGSGWETEAFF.

This chain connects TRBV6-5 to TRBJ1-1; 7 bases match TRBD1. V was pared by 5 bases and J by 11 bases, with 8 bases of the junction left unmatched. The CDR3 length is 12 residues. CDR1 MNHEY and CDR2 SVGAGI come from the germline V gene. The CDR3 sequence is CASSQPTGEAFF. In nucleotides, the CDR3 is TGTGCCAGCAGTCAACCCACAGGGGAGGCTTTCTTT.

This chain joins TRBV2 and TRBJ2-1, with 11 bases lining up with TRBD1. The CDR3 extends over 14 amino acids. Looked up from germline, CDR1 is SNHLY and CDR2 is FYNNEI. V trimming: 6 bases; J trimming: 3 bases; junction bases outside the gene matches: 1. The CDR3 region is CASRDRGLYNEQFF. Here the CDR3 DNA reads TGTGCCAGCAGGGACAGGGGGCTCTACAATGAGCAGTTCTTC.

V and J are TRBV7-6 and TRBJ2-2; D not resolved. This CDR3 spans 16 amino acids. V was clipped by 3 bases and J by 3 bases, with 14 bases between them. Germline V CDR1 and CDR2: SGHVS, FNYEAQ. The CDR3 loop reads CASSFGKAYDTGELFF. CDR3 nucleotide sequence: TGTGCCAGCAGCTTTGGGAAAGCCTATGACACCGGGGAGCTGTTTTTT.

V and J are TRBV19 and TRBJ1-2, with D possibly being TRBD1 (6 bases). Germline CDR1 is LNHDA and CDR2 is SQIVND (reference sequence). The CDR3 consists of 16 residues. Trimming cost V 3 bases and J 5 bases, with 19 bases left between them. CDR3 region: CASSIGGQAGRYGYTF. The CDR3, as DNA: TGTGCCAGTAGTATCGGGGGCCAGGCCGGGCGATATGGCTACACCTTC.

This rearrangement joins TRBV7-9 to TRBJ2-1; 9 nucleotides line up with TRBD2. The J segment lost 8 bases and the V segment lost 6 bases, leaving 11 bases of the junction unmatched. The germline V gene has CDR1 SEHNR and CDR2 FQNEAQ (reference sequence). CDR3 length: 15 amino acids. The DNA for the CDR3 is TGTGCCAGCAGGTCCGGGACTAGCCCTGTCTATGAGCAGTTCTTC. The encoded protein is CASRSGTSPVYEQFF.